A selection of T cell receptor beta chains follows, all from one sample in a study of blood T cells in healthy people across ages. TCRdb reanalysed the 5' RACE reads using MiXCR and keeps one entry per CDR3 protein. Here the sample spans about 1.8 million distinct CDR3 sequences, 49% being singletons. The sample consisted of blood. The receptors originated from a woman aged 40 to 50 in good health. The CDR3 runs from the conserved cysteine through the conserved F or W. D genes are given only for firm matches. Clone size is not always given. Where it is, it says once, few, many or a class for expanded clones.

size	length	J	V	D	DNA	CDR3
once	12	TRBJ2-1	TRBV20-1	.	TGCAGTGCTAGCTGGACAAGCAATGAGCAGTTCTTC	CSASWTSNEQFF
.	13	TRBJ1-5	TRBV15	.	TGTGCCACCAGCAGAGATTGGACTCAGCCCCAGCATTTT	CATSRDWTQPQHF
.	13	TRBJ2-7	TRBV12-3/TRBV12-4	.	TGTGCCAGCGGTCCGTTTGTCAGGGACGAGCAGTACTTC	CASGPFVRDEQYF
.	14	TRBJ2-5	TRBV4-3	.	TGCGCCAGCAGCCAAGTCGTCAGGGGAGAGACCCAGTACTTC	CASSQVVRGETQYF
.	12	TRBJ2-5	TRBV27	.	TGTGCCAGCAGTCCCACGGAGGGGACCCAGTACTTC	CASSPTEGTQYF
.	13	TRBJ2-5	TRBV7-9	.	TGTGCCAGCAGCTTAAGTGATGTACGCGTCTGGTACTTC	CASSLSDVRVWYF
few	14	TRBJ1-4	TRBV20-1	TRBD1	TGCAGTGCTAGAGAGGGGACAGCAAATGAAAAACTGTTTTTT	CSAREGTANEKLFF
.	15	TRBJ2-7	TRBV9	TRBD1	TGTGCCAGCAGCCAAGTAACGACAGGGGTGGATGAGCAGTACTTC	CASSQVTTGVDEQYF
few	14	TRBJ2-7	TRBV7-2	TRBD2	TGTGCCAGCACCCCGGGACTAGCAACGCACGAGCAGTACTTC	CASTPGLATHEQYF
few	14	TRBJ1-1	TRBV2	.	TGTGCCAGCGGTCTCGGACAGATGAACACTGAAGCTTTCTTT	CASGLGQMNTEAFF
.	15	TRBJ2-7	TRBV24-1	TRBD1	TGTGCCACCAGTGATCCGGTGACAGGGGCCTACGAGCAGTACTTC	CATSDPVTGAYEQYF
few	12	TRBJ1-2	TRBV10-3	.	TGTGCCATCAGTGGGGGGTACTATGGCTACACCTTC	CAISGGYYGYTF
.	15	TRBJ1-2	TRBV5-5	TRBD1	TGTGCCAGCAGCTTGGCCAAGGGGGCGATGTATGGCTACACCTTC	CASSLAKGAMYGYTF
.	13	TRBJ1-5	TRBV6-5	.	TGTGCCAGCAATCCGGGTGGCAATCAGCCCCAGCATTTT	CASNPGGNQPQHF
.	16	TRBJ2-3	TRBV9	.	TGTGCCAGCAGCGTAGTCGGGACTTCTAGCACAGATACGCAGTATTTT	CASSVVGTSSTDTQYF
.	14	TRBJ1-3	TRBV7-9	.	TGTGCCAGCAGGGCTCCGAGCTCTGGAAACACCATATATTTT	CASRAPSSGNTIYF
.	15	TRBJ2-7	TRBV5-1	TRBD1	TGCGCCAGCAGCTGGGGGGACAGGGTGGCCTACGAGCAGTACTTC	CASSWGDRVAYEQYF
.	14	TRBJ1-2	TRBV20-1	.	TGCAGTGCTAGCAGGCCGATCTCGGGATATGGCTACACCTTC	CSASRPISGYGYTF
.	15	TRBJ2-7	TRBV2	.	TGTGCCAGCAGCGGGGTGGAGCGGGCGTCCTACGAGCAGTCCTTC	CASSGVERASYEQSF
few	13	TRBJ1-2	TRBV12-3/TRBV12-4	TRBD1	TGTGCCAGCACCATAGGACAGGGGGCTGGCTACACCTTC	CASTIGQGAGYTF
few	14	TRBJ1-2	TRBV10-3	.	TGTGCCATCAGTGAGGGGGTTATATCGGATGGCTACACCTTC	CAISEGVISDGYTF
.	15	TRBJ2-5	TRBV7-9	.	TGTGCCAGCAGCTTAGAGGAGTGGCGGGAAGAGACCCAGTACTTC	CASSLEEWREETQYF
.	14	TRBJ2-3	TRBV20-1	.	TGCAGTGCGCCCGGGACTCCTATCACAGATACGCAGTATTTT	CSAPGTPITDTQYF
.	17	TRBJ1-4	TRBV4-1	TRBD1	TGCGCCAGCAGCCCACAGGGGAGAGGGAGGGCTAATGAAAAACTGTTTTTT	CASSPQGRGRANEKLFF
.	15	TRBJ2-6	TRBV24-1	.	TGTGCCACCAGTGATTTTAATTCCGGGGTCAACGTCCTGACTTTC	CATSDFNSGVNVLTF
few	14	TRBJ2-4	TRBV29-1	.	TGCAGCGTTAGCCCGGGGGCTGCCAAAAACATTCAGTACTTC	CSVSPGAAKNIQYF
.	15	TRBJ1-4	TRBV20-1	.	TGCAGTGCTAGACCAAACAGGGCCAGTAATGAAAAACTGTTTTTT	CSARPNRASNEKLFF
.	16	TRBJ2-1	TRBV14	.	TGTGCCAGCAGCCAAAGACGGGGGGCCTCCTACAATGAGCAGTTCTTC	CASSQRRGASYNEQFF
.	14	TRBJ1-5	TRBV6-2/TRBV6-3	TRBD1	TGTGCCAGCAGTACCTGGACAGGGGATCAGCCCCAGCATTTT	CASSTWTGDQPQHF
few	17	TRBJ2-5	TRBV27	TRBD1	TGTGCCAGCAGCCAAGTCGGGACAGGGGGCTTCGAAGAGACCCAGTACTTC	CASSQVGTGGFEETQYF
.	15	TRBJ2-3	TRBV28	TRBD2	TGTGCCAGCAGCCCCGCGGGGGGGCCCATGGATACGCAGTATTTT	CASSPAGGPMDTQYF
.	19	TRBJ2-2	TRBV11-3	TRBD2	TGTGCCAGCAGCTTAGATCCTATCGAGACGGTCGGGGGGGCCGGGGAGCTGTTTTTT	CASSLDPIETVGGAGELFF
.	16	TRBJ2-1	TRBV6-5	TRBD2	TGTGCCAGCAGTTCCTGGACTAGCGGGGCGCGGTATGAGCAGTTCTTC	CASSSWTSGARYEQFF
.	15	TRBJ2-7	TRBV5-3	TRBD1	TGTGCCAGAAGCTTTCTAACAGGGGATCCTTACGAGCAGTACTTC	CARSFLTGDPYEQYF
.	14	TRBJ1-5	TRBV21-1	.	TGTGCCAGTCGGGACAGGTTAAGCAATCAGCCCCAGCATTTT	CASRDRLSNQPQHF
.	17	TRBJ2-5	TRBV20-1	TRBD2	TGCAGTGCTAGAGATCCTAGTCCAGCGGGGGGGCTGGAGACCCAGTACTTC	CSARDPSPAGGLETQYF
.	13	TRBJ1-2	TRBV12-3/TRBV12-4	.	TGTGCCAGCAGTTTCCCAGGAGTGGGAGGCTACACCTTC	CASSFPGVGGYTF
.	15	TRBJ2-2	TRBV3-1	TRBD1	TGTGCCAGCAGCTCGAGAGGACAGGGGACCGGGGAGCTGTTTTTT	CASSSRGQGTGELFF
.	16	TRBJ2-7	TRBV6-5	TRBD2	TGTGCCAGCAGTAGTCCTAGCGGGGGGGCGTACAATGAGCAGTACTTC	CASSSPSGGAYNEQYF
once	16	TRBJ2-1	TRBV9	TRBD1	TGTGCCAGCAGCCCTCGTCCCGGGACAGGGTTCGATGAGCAGTTCTTC	CASSPRPGTGFDEQFF
.	15	TRBJ1-2	TRBV7-3	.	TGTGCCAGCAGCTCCTCGGGTGGTAATCGGTATGGCTACACCTTC	CASSSSGGNRYGYTF